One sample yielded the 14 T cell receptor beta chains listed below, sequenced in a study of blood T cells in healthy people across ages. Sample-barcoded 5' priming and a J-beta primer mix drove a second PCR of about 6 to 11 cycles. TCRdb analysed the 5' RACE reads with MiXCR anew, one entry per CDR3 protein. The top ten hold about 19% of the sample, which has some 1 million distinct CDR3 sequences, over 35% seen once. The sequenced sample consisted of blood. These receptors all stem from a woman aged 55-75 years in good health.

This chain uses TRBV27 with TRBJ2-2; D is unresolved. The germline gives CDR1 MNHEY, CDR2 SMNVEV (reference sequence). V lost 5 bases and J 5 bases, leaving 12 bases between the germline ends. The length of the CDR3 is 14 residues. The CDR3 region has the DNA TGTGCCAGCAGTCCCCGTATGGGGACCGGGGAGCTGTTTTTT. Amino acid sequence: CASSPRMGTGELFF.

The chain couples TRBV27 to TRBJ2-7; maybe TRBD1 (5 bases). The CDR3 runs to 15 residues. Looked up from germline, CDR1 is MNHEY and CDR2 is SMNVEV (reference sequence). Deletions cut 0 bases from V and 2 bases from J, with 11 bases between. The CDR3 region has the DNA TGTGCCAGCAGTTTATCGGGGCCGCTCGCCTACGAGCAGTACTTC. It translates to CASSLSGPLAYEQYF.

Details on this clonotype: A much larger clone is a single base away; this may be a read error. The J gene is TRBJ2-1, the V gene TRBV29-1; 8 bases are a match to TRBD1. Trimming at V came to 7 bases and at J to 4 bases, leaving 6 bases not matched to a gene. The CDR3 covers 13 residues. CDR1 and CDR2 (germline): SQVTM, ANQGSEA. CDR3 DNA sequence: TGCAGCGCAGGGGGCCTAAAATACAATGAGCAGTTCTTC. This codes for CSAGGLKYNEQFF.

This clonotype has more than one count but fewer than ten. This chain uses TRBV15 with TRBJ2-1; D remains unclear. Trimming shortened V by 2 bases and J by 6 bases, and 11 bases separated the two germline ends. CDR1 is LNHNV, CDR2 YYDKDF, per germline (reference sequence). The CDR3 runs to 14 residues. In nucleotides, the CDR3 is TGTGCCACCAGCAGATTTAGGACGCTCAATGAGCAGTTCTTC. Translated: CATSRFRTLNEQFF.

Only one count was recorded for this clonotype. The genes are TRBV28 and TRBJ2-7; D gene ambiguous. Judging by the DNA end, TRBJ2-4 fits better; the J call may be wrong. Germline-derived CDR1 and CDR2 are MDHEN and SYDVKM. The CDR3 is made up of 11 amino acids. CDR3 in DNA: TGTGCCAGCAGCGTTGAGAACATTCAGTACTTC. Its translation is CASSVENIQYF.

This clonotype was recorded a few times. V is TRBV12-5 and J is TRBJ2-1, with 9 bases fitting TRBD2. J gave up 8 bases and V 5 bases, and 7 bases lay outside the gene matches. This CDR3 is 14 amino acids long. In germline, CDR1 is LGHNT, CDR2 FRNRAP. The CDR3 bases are TGTGCTAGTGGTGCGGGAGGGCCGGGGGATGAGCAGTTCTTC. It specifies CASGAGGPGDEQFF.

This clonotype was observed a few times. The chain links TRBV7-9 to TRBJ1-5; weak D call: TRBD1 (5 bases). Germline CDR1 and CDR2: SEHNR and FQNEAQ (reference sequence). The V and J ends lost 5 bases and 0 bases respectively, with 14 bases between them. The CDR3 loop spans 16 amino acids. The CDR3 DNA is TGTGCCAGCAGCCCAGGGAGTCTAAATAGCAATCAGCCCCAGCATTTT. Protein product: CASSPGSLNSNQPQHF.

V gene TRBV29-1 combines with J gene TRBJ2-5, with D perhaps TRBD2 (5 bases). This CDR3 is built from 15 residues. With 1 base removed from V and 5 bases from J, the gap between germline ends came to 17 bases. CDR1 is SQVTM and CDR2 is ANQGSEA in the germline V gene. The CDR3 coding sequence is TGCAGCGTTGAAGCGGCTCGGGGTCCTCGTGAGACCCAGTACTTC. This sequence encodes CSVEAARGPRETQYF. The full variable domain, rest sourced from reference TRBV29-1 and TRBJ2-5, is SAVISQKPSRDICQRGTSLTIQCQVDSQVTMMFWYRQQPGQSLTLIATANQGSEATYESGFVIDKFPISRPNLTFSTLTVSNMSPEDSSIYLCSVEAARGPRETQYFGPGTRLLVL.

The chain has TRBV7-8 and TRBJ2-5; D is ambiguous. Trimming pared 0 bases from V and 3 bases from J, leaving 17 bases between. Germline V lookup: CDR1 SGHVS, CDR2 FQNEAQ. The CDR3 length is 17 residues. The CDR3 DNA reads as TGTGCCAGCAGCTTAGCGTCTAGTGGTAGAATTAAAGAGACCCAGTACTTC. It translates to CASSLASSGRIKETQYF.

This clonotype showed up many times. CDR3 in DNA: TGCAGTGCTAGTTCCTTTAGCGGGAGAGTGGAGGAGCAGTACTTC. It translates to CSASSFSGRVEEQYF. The V and J genes are TRBV20-1 and TRBJ2-7, with TRBD2 matching 9 bases. Trimming cost V 3 bases and J 7 bases; bases outside gene matches: 13. Per the germline V gene, CDR1 is DFQATT and CDR2 is SNEGSKA (reference sequence). The CDR3 runs to 15 residues.

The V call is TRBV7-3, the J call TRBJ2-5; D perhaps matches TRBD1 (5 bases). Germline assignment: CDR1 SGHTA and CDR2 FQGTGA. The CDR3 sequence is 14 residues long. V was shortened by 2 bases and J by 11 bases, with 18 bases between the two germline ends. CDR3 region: CASSLLGRANEQYF. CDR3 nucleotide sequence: TGTGCCAGCAGCTTATTGGGCAGGGCTAATGAGCAGTACTTC.

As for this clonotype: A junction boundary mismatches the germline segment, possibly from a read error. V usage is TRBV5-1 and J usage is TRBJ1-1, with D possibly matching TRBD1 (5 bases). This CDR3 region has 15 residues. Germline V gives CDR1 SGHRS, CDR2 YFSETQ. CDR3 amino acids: CASSLAQGANTEAFF. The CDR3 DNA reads TGTGCCAGCAGTTTAGCTCAGGGTGCCAACACTGAAGCTTTCTTT.

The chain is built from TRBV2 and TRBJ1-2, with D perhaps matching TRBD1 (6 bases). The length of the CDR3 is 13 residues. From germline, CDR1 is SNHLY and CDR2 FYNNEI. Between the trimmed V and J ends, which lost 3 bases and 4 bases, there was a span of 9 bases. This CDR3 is CASSEDSLYGYTF. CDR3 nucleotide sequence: TGTGCCAGCAGTGAGGACAGCCTCTATGGCTACACCTTC.

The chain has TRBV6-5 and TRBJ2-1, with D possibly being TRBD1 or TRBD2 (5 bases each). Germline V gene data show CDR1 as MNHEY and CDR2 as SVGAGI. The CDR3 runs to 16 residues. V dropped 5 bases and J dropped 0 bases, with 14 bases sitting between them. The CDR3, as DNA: TGTGCCAGCAGTAGGGACGGCACTCCCTCCTACAATGAGCAGTTCTTC. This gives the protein CASSRDGTPSYNEQFF.